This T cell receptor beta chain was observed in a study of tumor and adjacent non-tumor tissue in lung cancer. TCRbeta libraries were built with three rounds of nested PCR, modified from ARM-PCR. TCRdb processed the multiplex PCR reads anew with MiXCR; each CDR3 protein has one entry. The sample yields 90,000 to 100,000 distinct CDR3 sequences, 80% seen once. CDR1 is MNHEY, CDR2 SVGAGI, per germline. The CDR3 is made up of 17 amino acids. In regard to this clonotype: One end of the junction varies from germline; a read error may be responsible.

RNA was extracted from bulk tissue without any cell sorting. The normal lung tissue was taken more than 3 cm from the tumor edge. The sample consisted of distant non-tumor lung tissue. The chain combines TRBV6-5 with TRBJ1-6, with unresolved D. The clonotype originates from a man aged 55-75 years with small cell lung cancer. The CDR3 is CASSYTAKLGRNSPLQF. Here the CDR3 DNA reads TGTGCCAGTAGTTACACAGCAAAATTAGGGCGTAATTCACCCCTCCAATTT.